This is a list of T cell receptor beta chains from one sample in a study of T cells in Graves' hyperthyroidism and ophthalmopathy. Using its own MiXCR run on the multiplex PCR reads, TCRdb lists one record per CDR3 protein. The sample holds 300,000 or so distinct CDR3 sequences, 15% to 20% seen once. Sequenced: blood. The receptors come from a woman in her forties or fifties with Graves' hyperthyroidism. The CDR3 runs from the conserved cysteine through the conserved F or W. The D gene is left open where the match is weak. Rows may omit the clone size; those that give it use once, few, many or a size class.

J | D | size | V | DNA | CDR3
TRBJ2-2 | TRBD1 | . | TRBV9 | TGTGCCAGCAGCGTGGGGACAGGGGGCGACACCGGGGAGCTGTTTTTT | CASSVGTGGDTGELFF
TRBJ2-5 | . | many | TRBV30 | TGTGCCTGGAGTGGAGACCTCCGGGAGACCCAGTACTTC | CAWSGDLRETQYF
TRBJ2-3 | TRBD2 | many | TRBV5-1 | TGCGCCAGCAGCTTGGGGGCCTCTAGCGGAAGCACAGATACGCAGTATTTT | CASSLGASSGSTDTQYF
TRBJ2-3 | . | few | TRBV30 | TGTGCCTGGAGTACCGCAGATACGCAGTATTTT | CAWSTADTQYF
TRBJ1-1 | TRBD1 | few | TRBV28 | TGTGCCAGCAGGGACAGGGGCACTGAAGCTTTCTTT | CASRDRGTEAFF
TRBJ2-1 | TRBD2 | few | TRBV28 | TGTGCCAGCAGCCATCAGACTAGCGAGATCTACAATGAGCAGTTCTTC | CASSHQTSEIYNEQFF
TRBJ2-1 | . | many | TRBV7-9 | TGTGCCGGGGGCCTATGGAATGAGCAGTTCTTC | CAGGLWNEQFF
TRBJ1-2 | TRBD1 | many | TRBV28 | TGTGCCAGCAGCACAGGGGAGGGTGGCTACACCTTC | CASSTGEGGYTF
TRBJ1-5 | . | many | TRBV3-1 | TGTGCCAGCAGCCAAGTTTCAGGGCTAAGGCAGCCCCAGCATTTT | CASSQVSGLRQPQHF
TRBJ2-2 | TRBD2 | . | TRBV20-1 | TGCAGTGCTAAAGTGGGACTAGGTATCGGGGAGCTGTTTTTT | CSAKVGLGIGELFF
TRBJ2-2 | TRBD1 | . | TRBV10-3 | TGTGCCATCAGTGTCGACAGGGACACCGGGGAGCTGTTTTTT | CAISVDRDTGELFF
TRBJ2-1 | TRBD2 | . | TRBV5-1 | TGCGCCAGCAGCTTGGCACTAGCGGGAGGTATGAATGAGCAGTTCTTC | CASSLALAGGMNEQFF
TRBJ2-1 | . | many | TRBV2 | TGTGCCAGCAAGTTGGGACGGAATAACAATGAGCAGTTCTTC | CASKLGRNNNEQFF
TRBJ1-4 | . | . | TRBV12-3/TRBV12-4 | TGTGCCAGCAGCTTGGAACCGGGAAGCGCACGTTGGAAACTGTTTTTT | CASSLEPGSARWKLFF
TRBJ2-1 | TRBD2 | . | TRBV4-1 | TGCGCCAGCAGCCAAGATAAGGCTAGCGGGGGGGCAAATGAGCAGTTCTTC | CASSQDKASGGANEQFF
TRBJ2-2 | . | . | TRBV2 | TGTGCCAGCAGGGGAGGGGGAGGTACCGGGGAGCTGTTTTTT | CASRGGGGTGELFF
TRBJ2-1 | . | few | TRBV15 | TGTGCCACCAGCACGACATTGGTCACGGGAATAGACAATGAGCAGTTCTTC | CATSTTLVTGIDNEQFF
TRBJ1-4 | TRBD1 | . | TRBV7-9 | TGTGCCAGCAGCTTCACAGGGGTAAATGAAAAACTGTTTTTT | CASSFTGVNEKLFF
TRBJ2-1 | . | many | TRBV7-2 | TGTGCCAGCAGCCGCTCAGGGTATGAGCAGTTCTTC | CASSRSGYEQFF
TRBJ2-5 | . | many | TRBV3-1 | TGTGCCAGCAGCCAAGATGAAAATCTCCAAGAGACCCAGTACTTC | CASSQDENLQETQYF
TRBJ1-5 | . | . | TRBV15 | TGTGCCACCTCGTCGGAGGGGGGCAGGCCCCAGCATTTT | CATSSEGGRPQHF
TRBJ2-1 | TRBD2 | . | TRBV6-4 | TGTGCCAGCCACCCGATGGGTAGCGGGGACAATGAGCAGTTCTTC | CASHPMGSGDNEQFF
TRBJ2-7 | . | few | TRBV27 | TGTGCCAGCAAACTCGACAGGTTCTCCTACGAGCAGTACTTC | CASKLDRFSYEQYF
TRBJ1-1 | . | . | TRBV6-1 | TGTGCCAGCAGTATTCAGGCCGGGAACACTGAAGCTTTCTTT | CASSIQAGNTEAFF
TRBJ2-3 | . | many | TRBV7-2 | TGTGCCAGCAGCTTAGAAGGCTTTACCACAGATACGCAGTATTTT | CASSLEGFTTDTQYF
TRBJ1-5 | . | many | TRBV5-6 | TGTGCCAGCAGTTTAGGTCAGCCCCAGCATTTT | CASSLGQPQHF
TRBJ2-1 | . | . | TRBV3-1 | TGTGCCAGCGGGCGGAGTCCCAATGAGCAGTTCTTC | CASGRSPNEQFF
TRBJ2-1 | . | many | TRBV6-1 | TGTGCCAGCAGTGAAGGGCCCGCACCCTACAATGAGCAGTTCTTC | CASSEGPAPYNEQFF
TRBJ2-2 | . | . | TRBV7-8 | TGTGCCAGCAGCTTAGGGGGGTTTCAGAACACCGGGGAGCTGTTTTTT | CASSLGGFQNTGELFF
TRBJ2-2 | . | few | TRBV19 | TGTGCCAGTAGTGGGAGGCCCGGGGAGCTGTTTTTT | CASSGRPGELFF
TRBJ1-2 | TRBD1 | . | TRBV7-2 | TGTGCCAGCAGCAAAACGGCAGGGGGCGCGAATGGCTACACCTTC | CASSKTAGGANGYTF
TRBJ2-2 | . | . | TRBV7-2 | TGTGCCAGCAGCCAGGGGACCTCCGCCGGGGAGCTGTTTTTT | CASSQGTSAGELFF
TRBJ1-5 | . | many | TRBV28 | TGTGCCAGCAGTTTAATAGAGACGCTCAATCAGCCCCAGCATTTT | CASSLIETLNQPQHF
TRBJ2-5 | . | . | TRBV11-2 | TGTGCCAGCAGCCCCTCTAGGGGCCTAGAGACCCAGTACTTC | CASSPSRGLETQYF
TRBJ2-7 | TRBD1 | many | TRBV5-8 | TGTGCCAGCAGCCCAGTCCCGGGACAGGGGGCGATCTCCTACGAGCAGTACTTC | CASSPVPGQGAISYEQYF
TRBJ2-5 | . | . | TRBV7-3 | TGTGCCAGCAGCTTAATAGGAGGTACCCAAGAGACCCAGTACTTC | CASSLIGGTQETQYF
TRBJ2-3 | . | few | TRBV5-1 | TGCGCCAGCACCGTGACAGGCAATCCTGGGGATACGCAGTATTTT | CASTVTGNPGDTQYF
TRBJ2-7 | TRBD1 | many | TRBV28 | TGTGCCAGCAAACGACAGGGCCAGACCTCCTACGAGCAGTACTTC | CASKRQGQTSYEQYF
TRBJ2-3 | TRBD1 | many | TRBV5-1 | TGCGCCAGCAGCTCGGGACAGCAAACAGATACGCAGTATTTT | CASSSGQQTDTQYF
TRBJ2-2 | . | . | TRBV27 | TGTGCCAGCAGTTCTACAGGGAAGCGGCCCGGGGAGCTGTTTTTT | CASSSTGKRPGELFF
TRBJ2-2 | TRBD2 | few | TRBV6-1 | TGTGCCAGCAGTACCTTAGCGGGGGGGCAAGACCTTTCTGCCGGGGAGCTGTTTTTT | CASSTLAGGQDLSAGELFF
TRBJ1-1 | TRBD1 | few | TRBV12-3/TRBV12-4 | TGTGCCAGCAGTTTTAGGGACAGACACACTGAAGCTTTCTTT | CASSFRDRHTEAFF